A single sample gave rise to the 28 T cell receptor beta chains below, sequenced in a study of graft-versus-host responses after intestinal transplantation. The antigens of these receptors remain unknown. Generated by immunoSEQ multiplex PCR, the TCRdb table keeps only in-frame clones and is missing some. The data show fewer than 150,000 clones, just over 90% seen once. The material was unstimulated CD4+ T cells sorted from spleen or lymph node cells, obtained before intestinal transplant. These receptors all come from a human donor who received an intestinal transplant.

J is TRBJ1-3 and V is TRBV2; D gene uncertain. The CDR3 sequence is 15 residues long. From germline, CDR1 is SNHLY and CDR2 FYNNEI. Trimming took off 5 bases at V and 4 bases at J, with 15 bases between the two ends. The CDR3 DNA follows: TGTGCCAGCAGTTCGAGGGCGCTTGGCGGAAACACCATATATTTT. Protein: CASSSRALGGNTIYF. The full variable domain, with the rest looked up from reference TRBV2 and TRBJ1-3, is EPEVTQTPSHQVTQMGQEVILRCVPISNHLYFYWYRQILGQKVEFLVSFYNNEISEKSEIFDDQFSVERPDGSNFTLKIRSTKLEDSAMYFCASSSRALGGNTIYFGEGSWLTVV.

The chain joins TRBV6-1 to TRBJ2-1; D is undetermined. The CDR3 is 13 residues long. Germline assignment: CDR1 MNHNS and CDR2 SASEGT. Trimming removed 4 bases at V and 7 bases at J, with 11 bases between. CDR3 amino acids: CASSGRGWNEQFF. CDR3 nucleotide sequence: TGTGCCAGCAGTGGAAGAGGTTGGAATGAGCAGTTCTTC.

The V gene is TRBV7-2, the J gene TRBJ2-5, with D unclear. Germline V CDR1 and CDR2: SGHTA, FQGNSA. The CDR3 has 13 residues. With 7 bases removed from V and 3 bases from J, the gap between germline ends came to 12 bases. The CDR3 sequence: CASIRNTKETQYF. CDR3 coding DNA: TGTGCCAGCATCAGAAATACTAAAGAGACCCAGTACTTC.

V usage is TRBV5-4 and J usage is TRBJ2-7; 11 nucleotides agree with TRBD2. CDR1 and CDR2 (germline): SGHNT, YYREEE (reference sequence). The CDR3 is 15 amino acids. The V and J ends lost 4 bases and 6 bases, in that order; junction bases with no gene match: 9. This chain's CDR3 is CASSHTSGGQGEQYF. In DNA form, the CDR3 reads TGTGCCAGCAGCCATACTAGCGGGGGCCAGGGCGAGCAGTACTTC.

V and J are TRBV7-2 and TRBJ2-3; a possible D gene is TRBD2 (5 bases). The V and J ends lost 4 bases and 1 base respectively, with 15 bases between them. CDR3 length: 16 amino acids. CDR1 is SGHTA and CDR2 is FQGNSA in the germline V gene. DNA for the CDR3: TGTGCCAGCAGCTCTAGCCCCCGCCCCCGCACAGATACGCAGTATTTT. Protein: CASSSSPRPRTDTQYF.

This rearrangement joins TRBV2 to TRBJ2-7; 7 bases fit TRBD1. Germline V CDR1 and CDR2: SNHLY, FYNNEI. The CDR3 is made up of 13 amino acids. V lost 8 bases to trimming and J lost 2 bases; unmatched junction nucleotides: 6. The CDR3 DNA is TGTGCCAGCGCCAGTACAGGGGCCTACGAGCAGTACTTC. It encodes CASASTGAYEQYF.

J is TRBJ1-1 and V is TRBV2; D unresolved. CDR1 is SNHLY, CDR2 FYNNEI, per germline. Trimming stripped 7 bases from V and 1 base from J, with 10 bases between. The CDR3 is 13 residues long. The CDR3 nucleotides are TGTGCCAGCACGAGACTCCCGAACACTGAAGCTTTCTTT. Amino acid sequence: CASTRLPNTEAFF.

The V and J genes are TRBV19 and TRBJ1-1; a possible D gene is TRBD1 (5 bases). The germline V gene encodes CDR1 LNHDA and CDR2 SQIVND (reference sequence). The CDR3 sequence is 15 residues long. Trimming cost V 3 bases and J 1 base, with 12 bases left between them. The DNA of the CDR3 is TGTGCCAGTAGTATCTCCCCGGGACGGAACACTGAAGCTTTCTTT. This gives the protein CASSISPGRNTEAFF.

This chain joins TRBV9 and TRBJ1-2; D possibly corresponds to TRBD1 (6 bases). The germline CDR1 and CDR2 sequences are SGDLS and YYNGEE. The CDR3 sequence is 15 residues long. Trimming pared 3 bases from V and 11 bases from J, leaving 23 bases between. The CDR3 loop is CASSEAGAFTKGYTF. The CDR3 region has the DNA TGTGCCAGCAGCGAAGCAGGGGCTTTCACCAAAGGTTACACCTTC.

The chain carries TRBV29-1 and TRBJ1-2; D is possibly TRBD1 (5 bases). The CDR3 consists of 14 residues. The germline CDR1 and CDR2 sequences are SQVTM and ANQGSEA. V was cut by 4 bases and J by 1 base, with 13 bases left in between. For the CDR3, the DNA is TGCAGCGTTGGCGTAGGGACTAATAACTATGGCTACACCTTC. This encodes CSVGVGTNNYGYTF.

The CDR3 loop reads CASSVTDSGNTIYF. The CDR3 region has the DNA TGTGCCAGCAGCGTGACCGACTCTGGAAACACCATATATTTT. This sequence joins TRBV9 and TRBJ1-3; no clear D gene. This CDR3 spans 14 amino acids. Germline CDR1 is SGDLS and CDR2 is YYNGEE. The ends were cut back, 2 bases at V and 0 bases at J, with 6 bases in the middle.

J is TRBJ2-5 and V is TRBV13; perhaps D is TRBD1 or TRBD2 (5 bases each). The J call may be in error: the DNA end matches TRBJ2-7 better. The CDR3 consists of 14 residues. Germline CDR1 reads PRHDT; CDR2 reads FYEKMQ (reference sequence). The CDR3 spells CASRGEGQSYEQYF. CDR3 DNA sequence: TGTGCCAGCAGGGGAGAGGGGCAGTCCTACGAGCAGTACTTC.

The chain joins TRBV25-1 to TRBJ2-5; 13 bases map to TRBD2. J gave up 2 bases and V 1 base, and 7 bases lay outside the gene matches. Germline V gene data show CDR1 as MGHDK and CDR2 as SYGVNS. CDR3 length equals 18 residues. CDR3 residues: CASSESRTSGGLQETQYF. CDR3 nucleotides: TGTGCCAGCAGTGAATCCAGGACTAGCGGGGGCCTTCAAGAGACCCAGTACTTC. The full variable domain, rest sourced from reference TRBV25-1 and TRBJ2-5, is EADIYQTPRYLVIGTGKKITLECSQTMGHDKMYWYQQDPGMELHLIHYSYGVNSTEKGDLSSESTVSRIRTEHFPLTLESARPSHTSQYLCASSESRTSGGLQETQYFGPGTRLLVL.

V gene TRBV7-9 combines with J gene TRBJ1-1, with 11 nucleotides matching TRBD1. Unmatched junction bases numbered 7, after V lost 5 bases and J lost 5 bases. This CDR3 is 15 amino acids long. CDR1 is SEHNR, CDR2 FQNEAQ, per germline (reference sequence). CDR3 DNA sequence: TGTGCCAGCAGCCGGGACAGGGGGTTCAAAACTGAAGCTTTCTTT. Translated, it gives CASSRDRGFKTEAFF.

This clone has only a few counts. The chain has TRBV27 and TRBJ2-5; either TRBD1 or TRBD2 may supply D (5 bases each). The V gene's germline CDR1 is MNHEY and CDR2 SMNVEV (reference sequence). This CDR3 has 14 residues. Trimming left V 4 bases short and J 8 bases short, with 17 bases between. The CDR3 DNA sequence: TGTGCCAGCAGTTCTCCGGGACGTACAAAAACCCAGTACTTC. As protein: CASSSPGRTKTQYF.

CDR3 nucleotide sequence: TGTGCCAGCAGCCTTCGACAGGGGCAAGAGACCCAGTACTTC. Translated: CASSLRQGQETQYF. The rearrangement links TRBV5-4 to TRBJ2-5, with 8 bases matching TRBD1. V dropped 4 bases and J dropped 2; count of bases not matched to a gene: 4. The CDR3 runs to 14 residues. Germline V gene data show CDR1 as SGHNT and CDR2 as YYREEE (reference sequence).

This clone was seen more than once but under ten times. V usage is TRBV4-1 and J usage is TRBJ2-7; 11 bases are shared with TRBD1. V lost 1 base to trimming and J lost 2 bases; unmatched junction nucleotides: 7. CDR3 length: 17 residues. The germline V gene encodes CDR1 MGHRA and CDR2 YSYEKL. The CDR3 sequence: CASSQGGGTGGAYEQYF. CDR3 DNA sequence: TGCGCCAGCAGCCAAGGCGGGGGGACAGGGGGAGCCTACGAGCAGTACTTC.

This clone was picked up one time. The chain is built from TRBV5-4 and TRBJ2-5; unclear D gene. The length of the CDR3 is 13 residues. V was shortened by 6 bases and J by 2 bases, with 11 bases between the two germline ends. The germline gives CDR1 SGHNT, CDR2 YYREEE (reference sequence). The CDR3 region has the DNA TGTGCCAGCACCTCGCCATCTCAAGAGACCCAGTACTTC. Translation gives CASTSPSQETQYF. Full variable domain (missing parts from reference TRBV5-4 and TRBJ2-5): ETGVTQSPTHLIKTRGQQVTLRCSSQSGHNTVSWYQQALGQGPQFIFQYYREEENGRGNFPPRFSGLQFPNYSSELNVNALELDDSALYLCASTSPSQETQYFGPGTRLLVL.

V gene TRBV19 combines with J gene TRBJ1-4, with D possibly TRBD1 on 6 matching bases. In germline, CDR1 is LNHDA, CDR2 SQIVND (reference sequence). V lost 9 bases and J 7 bases, leaving 15 bases between the germline ends. The CDR3 is 13 amino acids. The CDR3 region has the DNA TGTGCCAGCCGGGGTACAGGGACTGAAAAACTGTTTTTT. This sequence encodes CASRGTGTEKLFF. Full variable domain (outside the CDR3, taken from reference TRBV19 and TRBJ1-4): DGGITQSPKYLFRKEGQNVTLSCEQNLNHDAMYWYRQDPGQGLRLIYYSQIVNDFQKGDIAEGYSVSREKKESFPLTVTSAQKNPTAFYLCASRGTGTEKLFFGSGTQLSVL.

The chain joins TRBV7-2 to TRBJ2-3; the match to TRBD2 covers 9 bases. Germline values: CDR1 SGHTA, CDR2 FQGNSA. CDR3 size: 17 residues. The junction had 11 bases not matched to a gene; V was cut back by 1 base and J by 6 bases. In DNA, the CDR3 is TGTGCCAGCAGCTTAGGGGCCGGGCGGGGGGGCCTTGATACGCAGTATTTT. Protein sequence: CASSLGAGRGGLDTQYF. The entire variable domain, with the rest obtained from reference TRBV7-2 and TRBJ2-3, is as follows: GAGVSQSPSNKVTEKGKDVELRCDPISGHTALYWYRQSLGQGLEFLIYFQGNSAPDKSGLPSDRFSAERTGGSVSTLTIQRTQQEDSAVYLCASSLGAGRGGLDTQYFGPGTRLTVL.

The chain is built from TRBV5-4 and TRBJ2-7; 9 positions match TRBD2. Germline V gene data show CDR1 as SGHNT and CDR2 as YYREEE (reference sequence). With 0 bases clipped from V and 1 base from J, the junction kept 2 bases outside the gene matches. The CDR3 runs to 15 residues. DNA of the CDR3: TGTGCCAGCAGCTTGGACCTAGCGGGGTCCTACGAGCAGTACTTC. Amino acids: CASSLDLAGSYEQYF. The entire variable domain, with the rest obtained from reference TRBV5-4 and TRBJ2-7, is as follows: ETGVTQSPTHLIKTRGQQVTLRCSSQSGHNTVSWYQQALGQGPQFIFQYYREEENGRGNFPPRFSGLQFPNYSSELNVNALELDDSALYLCASSLDLAGSYEQYFGPGTRLTVT.

This clone came up a few times. V and J are TRBV5-6 and TRBJ1-6, with D possibly being TRBD1 (6 bases). This CDR3 comprises 15 residues. V lost 1 base and J 10 bases, leaving 15 bases between the germline ends. Per the germline V gene, CDR1 is SGHDT and CDR2 is YYEEEE. The CDR3 DNA is TGTGCCAGCAGCTTGTCTGGGCAGGGGCGATCACCCCTCCACTTT. It specifies CASSLSGQGRSPLHF.

In DNA, the CDR3 is TGCGCCAGCAGCTTGCAAGCTAGCGGGGGGGTCAAAAACATTCAGTACTTC. Translation: CASSLQASGGVKNIQYF. The chain couples TRBV5-1 to TRBJ2-4; 12 positions match TRBD2. The CDR3 covers 17 residues. The V segment lost 1 base and the J segment 3 bases; nucleotides outside the gene matches: 5. Germline lookup yields CDR1 SGHRS and CDR2 YFSETQ.

The rearrangement joins TRBV11-2 to TRBJ2-5; maybe TRBD2 (6 bases). V lost 8 bases and J lost 4, with 14 bases in between. Germline assignment: CDR1 SGHAT and CDR2 FQNNGV. The CDR3 is 13 amino acids. DNA of the CDR3: TGTGCCAGCTCGCACGGAGCGGGAGAGACCCAGTACTTC. This encodes CASSHGAGETQYF.

A remark on this clone: The same CDR3 can be traced to other DNA sequences in this sample. The chain couples TRBV5-1 to TRBJ1-2; D gene ambiguous. Trimming shortened V by 3 bases and J by 2 bases, and 5 bases separated the two germline ends. CDR3 length: 12 amino acids. The germline gives CDR1 SGHRS, CDR2 YFSETQ. CDR3 DNA sequence: TGCGCCAGCAGCTCGGACAACTATGGCTACACCTTC. It is translated as CASSSDNYGYTF.

The J gene is TRBJ2-1, the V gene TRBV9; 8 nucleotides match TRBD2. V was clipped by 0 bases and J by 0 bases; unmatched bases: 8. Germline CDR1 SGDLS, CDR2 YYNGEE. CDR3 length: 18 residues. The CDR3 region is CASSVDLAGRYSYNEQFF. The CDR3 DNA follows: TGTGCCAGCAGCGTAGATTTAGCGGGGCGCTACTCCTACAATGAGCAGTTCTTC.

This chain uses TRBV30 with TRBJ2-7, with D unresolved. V shed 0 bases and J shed 3 bases, with 3 bases lying between them. The germline CDR1 and CDR2 sequences are GTSNPN and SVGIG (reference sequence). This CDR3 has 11 residues. The DNA of the CDR3 is TGTGCCTGGAGTGTACTCTACGAGCAGTACTTC. It encodes CAWSVLYEQYF. The full variable domain, rest sourced from reference TRBV30 and TRBJ2-7, is SQTIHQWPATLVQPVGSPLSLECTVEGTSNPNLYWYRQAAGRGLQLLFYSVGIGQISSEVPQNLSASRPQDRQFILSSKKLLLSDSGFYLCAWSVLYEQYFGPGTRLTVT.

The rearrangement joins TRBV19 to TRBJ1-2; 9 bases align to TRBD1. This CDR3 spans 16 amino acids. Germline-derived CDR1 and CDR2 are LNHDA and SQIVND (reference sequence). The J segment lost 4 bases and the V segment lost 0 bases, leaving 6 bases of the junction unmatched. The CDR3, as DNA: TGTGCCAGTAGTATAGATGACAGGGGGACAACCTATGGCTACACCTTC. Encoded protein: CASSIDDRGTTYGYTF.